Following are 11 T cell receptor beta chains from one sample sequenced in a study of shared clonotypes between healthy human individuals. Data came from immunoSEQ multiplex PCR; TCRdb stores just in-frame clones and leaves some out. The sample carries around 640,000 clones, about 95% recorded once. Naivety among CD8 cells was defined by CD45RO negativity and positive CCR7 selection, thereby excluding terminally differentiated effector memory CD45RA+ cells. Sequencing was carried out using naive CD8+ T cells sorted from blood. These receptors were obtained from a woman in her twenties or thirties in good health.

J is TRBJ2-3 and V is TRBV7-6; TRBD2 might be the D (6 bases). The CDR3 is made up of 17 amino acids. Germline-derived CDR1 and CDR2 are SGHVS and FNYEAQ. Between the trimmed V and J ends, which lost 3 bases and 2 bases, there was a span of 18 bases. Here the CDR3 reads CASSFNDNPGLTDTQYF. CDR3 sequence (DNA): TGTGCCAGCAGCTTTAACGACAACCCGGGACTCACAGATACGCAGTATTTT.

Only one count was recorded for this clone. Additional DNA sequences in this sample encode the identical CDR3. The chain uses TRBV19 and TRBJ2-1, with 10 nucleotides matching TRBD2. Trimming removed 4 bases from V and 1 base from J; junction bases left unmatched: 1. CDR1 and CDR2 (germline): LNHDA, SQIVND (reference sequence). The CDR3 loop spans 15 amino acids. The CDR3 DNA sequence: TGTGCCAGTAGTACTAGCGGGAGTTCCTACAATGAGCAGTTCTTC. Amino acid sequence: CASSTSGSSYNEQFF.

The chain recombines TRBV5-4 with TRBJ2-1; D remains ambiguous. CDR3 size: 14 residues. CDR1 SGHNT and CDR2 YYREEE come from the germline V gene (reference sequence). V shed 2 bases and J shed 2 bases, with 8 bases lying between them. This chain's CDR3 is CASSFKSTYNEQFF. The CDR3 coding sequence is TGTGCCAGCAGCTTCAAATCGACCTACAATGAGCAGTTCTTC.

The rearrangement links TRBV7-8 to TRBJ2-2; possible D gene TRBD2, 5 bases. From germline, CDR1 is SGHVS and CDR2 FQNEAQ. This CDR3 is 16 amino acids long. The V and J ends lost 4 bases and 1 base respectively, with 13 bases between them. DNA of the CDR3: TGTGCCAGCAGCTCCCCAATAGCGATGAACACCGGGGAGCTGTTTTTT. Translated: CASSSPIAMNTGELFF.

The chain combines TRBV9 with TRBJ2-3, with 10 bases aligning to TRBD2. From germline, CDR1 is SGDLS and CDR2 YYNGEE. With V trimmed by 5 bases and J by 4 bases, 7 bases remained unmatched. This CDR3 has 15 amino acids. The CDR3 bases are TGTGCCAGCAGACGTCTAGCGGGAGTTGCAGATACGCAGTATTTT. Translated: CASRRLAGVADTQYF.

This clone has only one observation. The chain combines TRBV2 with TRBJ2-7, with 7 positions matching TRBD2. Germline CDR1 and CDR2: SNHLY and FYNNEI. CDR3 size: 13 residues. With 6 bases clipped from V and 1 base from J, the junction kept 3 bases outside the gene matches. As DNA, the CDR3 is TGTGCCAGCAGCCCTAGCGGATCCTACGAGCAGTACTTC. This translates into CASSPSGSYEQYF.

The CDR3 region is CASSQASLLGGETQYF. For the CDR3, the DNA is TGCGCCAGCAGCCAAGCTAGCCTTTTGGGGGGAGAGACCCAGTACTTC. The rearrangement uses TRBV4-1 and TRBJ2-5; perhaps TRBD2 as D (6 bases). V was clipped by 1 base and J by 4 bases, with 16 bases between them. The CDR3 contains 16 residues. Germline V gives CDR1 MGHRA, CDR2 YSYEKL.

V gene TRBV5-1 combines with J gene TRBJ2-2; D uncertain. The CDR3 length is 11 residues. Trimming removed 2 bases from V and 10 bases from J, with 6 bases in between. Germline CDR1 SGHRS, CDR2 YFSETQ. CDR3: CASSFGVELFF. The CDR3 nucleotides are TGCGCCAGCAGCTTCGGTGTGGAGCTGTTTTTT.

The V gene is TRBV11-2, the J gene TRBJ2-7; perhaps TRBD2 as D (6 bases). V was pared by 5 bases and J by 6 bases, with 14 bases between. Germline V gene data show CDR1 as SGHAT and CDR2 as FQNNGV. This CDR3 spans 13 amino acids. DNA of the CDR3: TGTGCCAGCAGCATCGGTGAGCGGGTCGAGCAGTACTTC. Translating gives CASSIGERVEQYF.

The chain combines TRBV13 with TRBJ1-1, with 7 bases aligning to TRBD1. This CDR3 is 15 amino acids long. The germline CDR1 and CDR2 sequences are PRHDT and FYEKMQ (reference sequence). V lost 10 bases, J lost 0 bases, and 11 bases stayed unmatched. The CDR3 region has the DNA TGTGCCACGAGGACCCGAGGGGGCATGAACACTGAAGCTTTCTTT. Translating gives CATRTRGGMNTEAFF.

The chain is built from TRBV28 and TRBJ2-1, with 9 bases fitting TRBD2. The CDR3 runs 15 residues. V lost 3 bases and J lost 6; bases outside the gene matches: 6. The germline V gene encodes CDR1 MDHEN and CDR2 SYDVKM. The CDR3 is CASSFVAGESNEQFF. In nucleotides, the CDR3 is TGTGCCAGCAGTTTCGTAGCGGGAGAATCCAATGAGCAGTTCTTC.